This T cell receptor beta chain was captured by sequencing in a study of blood T cell repertoires in COVID-19. This CDR3 is 12 amino acids long. Losses at the gene ends were 6 bases for V and 6 bases for J; bases not matched to a gene: 5. In germline, CDR1 is SGHTA, CDR2 FQGTGA. The protocol was immunoSEQ multiplex PCR, while the TCRdb copy is restricted to in-frame clones and leaves out a portion. Seen here are about 78,000 clones, 90% observed once, and the top ten hold under 1.1%. The TCR comes from a woman between 45 and 60 years old in a cohort sampled during active COVID-19. The gene calls are TRBV7-3 and TRBJ2-7; 7 nucleotides align to TRBD2. The sequenced material came from peripheral blood. The CDR3, as DNA: TGTGCCAGCAGTTACCCGGGGGGCGAGCAGTACTTC. It specifies CASSYPGGEQYF. Variable domain in full (rest from reference TRBV7-3 and TRBJ2-7): GAGVSQTPSNKVTEKGKYVELRCDPISGHTALYWYRQSLGQGPEFLIYFQGTGAADDSGLPNDRFFAVRPEGSVSTLKIQRTERGDSAVYLCASSYPGGEQYFGPGTRLTVT.